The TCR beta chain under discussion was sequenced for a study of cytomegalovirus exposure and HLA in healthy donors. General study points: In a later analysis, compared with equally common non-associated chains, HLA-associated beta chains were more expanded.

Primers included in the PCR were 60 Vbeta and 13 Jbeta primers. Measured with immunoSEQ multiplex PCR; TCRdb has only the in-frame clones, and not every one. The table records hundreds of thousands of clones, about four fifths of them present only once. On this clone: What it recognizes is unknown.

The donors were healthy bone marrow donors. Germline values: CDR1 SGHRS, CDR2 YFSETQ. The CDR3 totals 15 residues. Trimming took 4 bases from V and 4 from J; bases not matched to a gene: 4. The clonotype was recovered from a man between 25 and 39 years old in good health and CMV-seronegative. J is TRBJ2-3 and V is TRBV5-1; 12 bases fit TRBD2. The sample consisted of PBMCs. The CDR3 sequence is CASSRTSGDPDTQYF. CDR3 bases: TGCGCCAGCAGCCGGACTAGCGGGGACCCAGATACGCAGTATTTT. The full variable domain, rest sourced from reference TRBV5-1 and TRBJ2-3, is KAGVTQTPRYLIKTRGQQVTLSCSPISGHRSVSWYQQTPGQGLQFLFEYFSETQRNKGNFPGRFSGRQFSNSRSEMNVSTLELGDSALYLCASSRTSGDPDTQYFGPGTRLTVL.